These 3 T cell receptor beta chains were sequenced from one sample in a study of tissue T cells after allogeneic stem cell transplantation. Clones were read by immunoSEQ multiplex PCR, and TCRdb kept only the in-frame ones, dropping some. The sample shows about 48,000 clones, around 66% of them seen only once. The sample was sorted cells pooled from one or two spleens. Receptor source: a pool of C57BL/6 mice in good health.

About this clone: These gene names are mouse names. The observed sequence ends 1 residue before the CDR3 terminus, with the missing tail filled in from the germline J gene. This chain links TRBV19 with TRBJ1-1; D remains unclear. Germline V CDR1 and CDR2: FNHDT, SITEND (reference sequence). This CDR3 is built from 13 residues. Trimming removed 0 bases from V and 1 base from J, with 4 bases in between. CDR3 protein: CASSIGQNTEVFF. CDR3 DNA, as far as it was read: TGTGCCAGCAGTATAGGCCAAAACACAGAAGTCTTC.

Details on this clone: The gene names here belong to mouse. CDR3 bases read: TGTGCCAGCAGCTACGGGACAGGGGGCGGCTCCGACTACACC. It specifies CASSYGTGGGSDYT. The complete CDR3 reads CASSYGTGGGSDYTF. The chain couples TRBV4 to TRBJ1-2; 12 bases are a match to TRBD1. The read is 1 residue too short to cover the CDR3 end, so that end is filled in from the germline J gene. J was trimmed by 4 bases and V by 3 bases; bases with no gene match: 3. Germline CDR1 and CDR2: LGHDT and YNNKQL (reference sequence). The length of the CDR3 is 15 residues.

This clone was seen only a few times. Each gene name is a mouse one. The CDR3: CASSQELGAYEQYF. The CDR3 DNA, read in part, is TGTGCCAGCAGCCAAGAGCTGGGGGCTTATGAACAGTAC. The chain combines TRBV2 with TRBJ2-7; D possibly corresponds to TRBD2 (7 bases). The sequence runs out 1 residue before the end of the CDR3; the remainder is reconstructed from the germline J gene. Between the trimmed V and J ends, which lost 0 bases and 4 bases, there was a span of 10 bases. The CDR3 has 14 amino acids. Germline assignment: CDR1 LGHNA and CDR2 YSYQKL.